Described below is a single T cell receptor beta chain sequence and its context. Its antigen is still unknown. Per-base quality was not reported, and no clone a single base away is much larger than it. This sample is drawn from a study of blood T cell repertoires in COVID-19 (dated by TCRdb to the early 2020s). Context from the whole study: Collaborator samples came from the United States, Italy and Spain and covered acute and convalescent phases of COVID-19. The prospective study material was composed of cDNA or gDNA derived from T cells, B-cell-depleted T cells, or PBMCs. The dataset comprised deeply sampled blood TCRbeta repertoires from subjects exposed to, actively infected with, or recovered from COVID-19. A freely available public database, intended as a resource for researchers studying the immune response to SARS-CoV-2, is where the repertoires were released. Samples were obtained from the ongoing ImmuneRACE study (first 160 participants) and from 950 to 1,500 subjects provided by 6 global collaborators. A de-identified subject ID, COVID-19 status, age in years and sex were almost always included in the sample metadata. HLA class I and class II types, where available, came from metadata supplied by the sample provider rather than from assay-based typing.

TCRbeta CDR3 regions were amplified from genomic DNA by means of the immunoSEQ Assay, a bias-controlled multiplex PCR. On the study's bioinformatics: Nucleated cell counts per sample were estimated from amplification of reference gene primers within the assay. To quantify the absolute abundance of each unique TCRbeta CDR3 rearrangement, sequence reads were collapsed and filtered. For each sample, productive Simpson clonality was calculated as the square root of Simpson's diversity index over productive rearrangements. TCRdb obtained this table from immuneACCESS and retained in-frame rearrangements with V and J assigned. These tables miss some clones; where compared with another copy, unresolved V genes account for less than half of the shortfall, and the remainder is unexplained. V, J and clone size are those of that table, while D and trimming were read from the DNA. Counted in this sample were 300,000 to 350,000 clones; about 90% of them appeared once. Of the sample, around 3.5% falls within the top ten clones.

The CDR3 sequence holds 15 residues, the cysteine and phenylalanine included. Kept here is only the CDR3 DNA, which spans 45 bases and is read in frame from base 1. The germline V end is reduced by 2 bases and the J end by 1 base; junction bases left unmatched: 1. In the germline V gene, CDR1 corresponds to SGHNT and CDR2 to YENEEA. A second Seattle source provided samples from volunteer blood donors who had recovered from COVID-19. Collaborating institutions collected whole blood in K2EDTA tubes following their own protocols. For TCRbeta analysis, collaborators shipped samples in one of three forms: frozen whole blood, isolated PBMCs, or DNA extracted from either of those sample types. Summary of the overall study and its limitations: The quantity of clinical and demographic metadata differed by source and by participant and was supplied without curation.

The rearrangement joined TRBV11-3 to TRBJ2-5, and 10 bases in between align with TRBD2. The TCR comes from a woman between 18 and 29 years old who had recovered from COVID-19. Source material: peripheral blood. The encoded CDR3 is CASSLLAGAQETQYF. The nucleotide sequence is TGTGCCAGCAGCTTACTAGCGGGAGCCCAAGAGACCCAGTACTTC.